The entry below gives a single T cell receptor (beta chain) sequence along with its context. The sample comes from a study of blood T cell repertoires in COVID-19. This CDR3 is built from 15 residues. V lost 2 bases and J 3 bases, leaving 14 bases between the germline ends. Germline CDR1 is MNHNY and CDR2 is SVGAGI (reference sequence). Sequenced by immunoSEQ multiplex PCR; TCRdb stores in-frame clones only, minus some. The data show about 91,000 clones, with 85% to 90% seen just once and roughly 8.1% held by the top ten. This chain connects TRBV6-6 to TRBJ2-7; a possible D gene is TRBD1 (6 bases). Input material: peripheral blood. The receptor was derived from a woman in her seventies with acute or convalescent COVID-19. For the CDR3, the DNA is TGTGCCAGCAGTTACGACGAACAGGGCCTCTACGAGCAGTACTTC. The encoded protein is CASSYDEQGLYEQYF.